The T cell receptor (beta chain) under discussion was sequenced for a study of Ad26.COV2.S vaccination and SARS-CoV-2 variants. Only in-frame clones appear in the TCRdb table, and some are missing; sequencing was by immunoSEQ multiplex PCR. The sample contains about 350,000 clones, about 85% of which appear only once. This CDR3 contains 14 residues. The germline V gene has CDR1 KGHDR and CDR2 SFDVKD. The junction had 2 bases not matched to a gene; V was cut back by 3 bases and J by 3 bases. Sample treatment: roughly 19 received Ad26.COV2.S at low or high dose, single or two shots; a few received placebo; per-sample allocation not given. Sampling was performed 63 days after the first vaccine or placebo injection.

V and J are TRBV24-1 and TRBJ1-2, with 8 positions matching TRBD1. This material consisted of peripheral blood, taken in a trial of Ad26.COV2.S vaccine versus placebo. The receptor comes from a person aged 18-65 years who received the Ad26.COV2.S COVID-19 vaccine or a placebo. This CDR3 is CATSDADRDYGYTF. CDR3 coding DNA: TGTGCCACCAGTGATGCGGACAGGGACTATGGCTACACCTTC.